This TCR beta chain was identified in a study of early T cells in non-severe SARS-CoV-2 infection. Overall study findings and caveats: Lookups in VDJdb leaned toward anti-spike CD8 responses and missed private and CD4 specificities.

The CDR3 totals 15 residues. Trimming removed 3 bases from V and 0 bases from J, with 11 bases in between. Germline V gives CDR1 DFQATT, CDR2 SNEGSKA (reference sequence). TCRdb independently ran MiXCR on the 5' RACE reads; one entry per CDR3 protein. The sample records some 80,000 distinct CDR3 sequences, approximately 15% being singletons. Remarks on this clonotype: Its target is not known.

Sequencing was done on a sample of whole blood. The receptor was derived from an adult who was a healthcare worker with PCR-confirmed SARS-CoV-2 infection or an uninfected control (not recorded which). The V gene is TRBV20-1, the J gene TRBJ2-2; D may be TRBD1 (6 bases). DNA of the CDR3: TGCAGTGCTAGGTTGGGGACATCGAACACCGGGGAGCTGTTTTTT. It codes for CSARLGTSNTGELFF.